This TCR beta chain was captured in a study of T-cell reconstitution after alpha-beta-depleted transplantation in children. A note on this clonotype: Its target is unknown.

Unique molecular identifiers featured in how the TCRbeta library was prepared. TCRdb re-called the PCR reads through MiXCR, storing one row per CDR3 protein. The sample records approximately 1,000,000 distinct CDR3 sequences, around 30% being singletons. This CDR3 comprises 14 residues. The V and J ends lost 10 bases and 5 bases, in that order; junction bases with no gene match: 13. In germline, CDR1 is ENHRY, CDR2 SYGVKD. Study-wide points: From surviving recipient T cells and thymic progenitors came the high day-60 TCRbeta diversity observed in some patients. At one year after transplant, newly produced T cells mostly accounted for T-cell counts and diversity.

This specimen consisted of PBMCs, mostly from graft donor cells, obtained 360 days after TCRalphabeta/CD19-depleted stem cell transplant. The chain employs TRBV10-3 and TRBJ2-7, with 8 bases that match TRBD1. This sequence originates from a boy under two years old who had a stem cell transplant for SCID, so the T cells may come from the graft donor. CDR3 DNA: TGTGCCACCAGGAGGGGGACAGGCAATGACGAGCAGTACTTC. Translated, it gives CATRRGTGNDEQYF.